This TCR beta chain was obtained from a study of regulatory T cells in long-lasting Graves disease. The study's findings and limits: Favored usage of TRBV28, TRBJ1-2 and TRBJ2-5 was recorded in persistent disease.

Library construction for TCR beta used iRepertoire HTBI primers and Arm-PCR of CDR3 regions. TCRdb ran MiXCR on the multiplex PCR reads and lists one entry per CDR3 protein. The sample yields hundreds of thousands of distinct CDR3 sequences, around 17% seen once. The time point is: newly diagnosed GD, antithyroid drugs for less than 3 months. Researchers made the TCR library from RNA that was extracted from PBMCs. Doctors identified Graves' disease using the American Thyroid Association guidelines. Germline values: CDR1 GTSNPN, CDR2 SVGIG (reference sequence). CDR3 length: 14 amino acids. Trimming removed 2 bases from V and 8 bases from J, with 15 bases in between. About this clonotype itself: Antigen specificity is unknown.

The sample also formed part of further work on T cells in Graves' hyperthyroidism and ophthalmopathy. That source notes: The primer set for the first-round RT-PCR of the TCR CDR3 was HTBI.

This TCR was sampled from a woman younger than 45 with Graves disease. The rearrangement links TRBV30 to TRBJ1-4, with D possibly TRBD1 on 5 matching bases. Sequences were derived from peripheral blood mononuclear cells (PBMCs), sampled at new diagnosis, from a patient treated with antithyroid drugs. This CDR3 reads CAWSTPGREEKLFF. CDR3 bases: TGTGCCTGGAGTACCCCAGGGCGGGAAGAAAAACTGTTTTTT.